Shown below are 2 T cell receptor beta chains from a single sample sequenced in a study of blood T cell repertoires in COVID-19. TCRdb's table, derived via immunoSEQ multiplex PCR, lists solely in-frame clones and lacks some. The sample includes 150,000 to 200,000 clones, about nine tenths of them seen just once. Source material: PBMCs or T cells enriched from blood (not recorded which). The source of these receptors is a woman aged 25-40 years who had recovered from COVID-19.

CDR3 sequence (DNA): TGTGCCAGCAGCCAGACAGGTTTCACTGAAGCTTTCTTT. Residues: CASSQTGFTEAFF. This rearrangement joins TRBV2 to TRBJ1-1; D possibly corresponds to TRBD1 (6 bases). This CDR3 spans 13 amino acids. Germline V gene data show CDR1 as SNHLY and CDR2 as FYNNEI. V was cut by 6 bases and J by 4 bases, with 12 bases left in between.

The CDR3: CASTSGPEETQYF. In nucleotides, the CDR3 is TGTGCCAGCACCAGCGGTCCCGAAGAGACCCAGTACTTC. The chain combines TRBV7-2 with TRBJ2-5; tentatively, D is TRBD2 (5 bases). Germline V lookup: CDR1 SGHTA, CDR2 FQGNSA. The CDR3 has 13 residues. V was cut by 7 bases and J by 3 bases, with 12 bases left in between. Complete variable domain (other parts from reference TRBV7-2 and TRBJ2-5): GAGVSQSPSNKVTEKGKDVELRCDPISGHTALYWYRQSLGQGLEFLIYFQGNSAPDKSGLPSDRFSAERTGGSVSTLTIQRTQQEDSAVYLCASTSGPEETQYFGPGTRLLVL.